This T cell receptor beta chain was profiled in a study of cytomegalovirus exposure and HLA in healthy donors. The study, taken as a whole, reports: The study recorded about 150 TCR beta chains that were cytomegalovirus-associated.

V was shortened by 3 bases and J by 0 bases, with 8 bases between the two germline ends. The CDR3 is made up of 15 amino acids. Germline assignment: CDR1 SGHTA and CDR2 FQGNSA. Researchers ran the PCR with 60 Vbeta and 13 Jbeta primers. Sequencing used immunoSEQ multiplex PCR; TCRdb keeps in-frame clones, though not all of them. The table records about 210,000 clones, 60% to 80% of them present only once. With regard to this clone: Its antigen is not identified.

This receptor was obtained from a male donor in good health and CMV-seronegative. The rearrangement links TRBV7-2 to TRBJ2-2, with D possibly TRBD2 on 5 matching bases. The sample was PBMCs. Here the CDR3 DNA reads TGTGCCAGCAGCTTCGAGGGCGCGAACACCGGGGAGCTGTTTTTT. As protein: CASSFEGANTGELFF.